This T cell receptor (beta chain) was identified during a study of blood T cell repertoires in COVID-19. Turning to the study itself: The samples span acute and convalescent COVID-19 from the United States, Italy and Spain. The cDNA or gDNA used as material had been derived from T cells, B-cell-depleted T cells, or PBMCs.

CDR3 size: 15 residues. Germline CDR1 is DFQATT and CDR2 is SNEGSKA (reference sequence). J gave up 1 base and V 3 bases, and 7 bases lay outside the gene matches. Original handling: By means of reference gene primer amplification, nucleated cell counts were estimated. Assay: immunoSEQ multiplex PCR; the TCRdb copy retains only in-frame clones and omits some. D and trimming were read from the DNA, whereas the V and J calls and clone size are those reported in that table. Among some 64,000 clones, 70% to 85% were seen once, and the ten largest hold 20%. This clone was seen a few times. The sample comprised peripheral blood. This sequence was found in a woman older than 75 with active or convalescent COVID-19. The chain uses TRBV20-1 and TRBJ2-3; the match to TRBD2 covers 7 bases. CDR3: CSASSGGEGTDTQYF. CDR3 bases: TGCAGTGCTAGTTCGGGAGGTGAGGGCACAGATACGCAGTATTTT.